This T cell receptor (beta chain) emerged from a study of post-analysis software for immune sequencing data. General study results and limits: Roughly 5 TRBV segments (TRBV5-6, TRBV5-1 and TRBV20-1 among them) occurred more frequently in patients than in controls.

J lost 4 bases, V lost 2 bases, and 4 bases had no gene match. The germline CDR1 and CDR2 sequences are SGHRS and YFSETQ. The CDR3 totals 15 residues. The library was made from cDNA and included unique molecular identifiers. From the PCR reads, TCRdb called clonotypes with MiXCR, one entry per CDR3 protein. The sample includes over 700,000 distinct CDR3 sequences, 30% of them seen just once. As to this clonotype: The antigen is not known.

The material sequenced was blood. V is TRBV5-1 and J is TRBJ1-2, with 11 bases lining up with TRBD1. The receptor's source is a girl aged 10 to 17 with multiple sclerosis. In DNA form, the CDR3 reads TGCGCCAGCAGCTTAGGGACAGGGGGAACCTATGGCTACACCTTC. It specifies CASSLGTGGTYGYTF.